Listed below are T cell receptor beta chains from one sample, sequenced in a study of blood T cells in healthy people across ages. In TCRdb, the 5' RACE reads were re-called with MiXCR into one record per CDR3 protein. The table shows about 1.5 million distinct CDR3 sequences, with 40% to 45% occurring only once. Sequencing was performed on blood. These receptors all come from a woman aged 18-35 years in good health. Both conserved end residues are part of each CDR3. A D gene is named only where the DNA matches it firmly. Where a row states a size, it is once, few, many or the class of an expanded clone; other rows omit it.

V gene	J gene	D gene	clone size	CDR3 DNA	CDR3 protein
TRBV5-1	TRBJ2-3	.	few	TGCGCCAGCAGCCAGGGAGCTCTTAGCACAGATACGCAGTATTTT	CASSQGALSTDTQYF
TRBV7-3	TRBJ2-3	.	.	TGTGCCAGCAGCTACGGGACGGGGGCAGATACGCAGTATTTT	CASSYGTGADTQYF
TRBV30	TRBJ2-2	.	few	TGTGCCTGGTTCGGGACTCCTAGCACCGGGGAGCTGTTTTTT	CAWFGTPSTGELFF
TRBV6-5	TRBJ2-5	.	.	TGTGCCAGCAGCCACCTAACGGCATTACAAGAGACCCAGTACTTC	CASSHLTALQETQYF
TRBV20-1	TRBJ2-5	TRBD1	.	TGCAGTGCTAGAGATCGGACCGGGACAGAAGTCTACGTGCAGTACTTC	CSARDRTGTEVYVQYF
TRBV12-3/TRBV12-4	TRBJ2-5	.	.	TGTGCCAGCAGTTTGAGAGGGGGAGCCTCTAAAGAGACCCAGTACTTC	CASSLRGGASKETQYF
TRBV5-1	TRBJ2-1	.	.	TGCGCCAGCAGCTTTCAGGGTAGCTCCTACAATGAGCAGTTCTTC	CASSFQGSSYNEQFF
TRBV15	TRBJ1-2	.	few	TGTGCCACCAGCAGTAAGGCCTCGGGGGGTAATGGCTACACCTTC	CATSSKASGGNGYTF
TRBV7-9	TRBJ2-7	.	few	TGTGCCAGCAGTTTTAAGGGGAGCTCCTACAATGAGCAGTACTTC	CASSFKGSSYNEQYF
TRBV12-3/TRBV12-4	TRBJ1-4	TRBD1	.	TGTGCCAGCAGTTACAGGGGCAGGGGGGTAGAAAAACTGTTTTTT	CASSYRGRGVEKLFF
TRBV7-2	TRBJ2-3	.	few	TGTGCCAGCAGCTTAGCCCGACAGTTGGATACGCAGTATTTT	CASSLARQLDTQYF
TRBV13	TRBJ2-3	TRBD2	.	TGTGCCAGCAGCTCAACCAGTTTAGCGGGGAGCACAGATACGCAGTATTTT	CASSSTSLAGSTDTQYF
TRBV5-1	TRBJ1-1	TRBD1	.	TGCGCCAGCTCATCAGGACAGGATGGCCAGGCTTTCTTT	CASSSGQDGQAFF
TRBV4-3	TRBJ2-3	TRBD2	many	TGCGCCAGCAGCCAAGGACTAGCGGGGGGTGTGGATACGCAGTATTTT	CASSQGLAGGVDTQYF
TRBV14	TRBJ2-5	.	few	TGTGCCAGCAGCGACCGGGCTCACAAAGAGACCCAGTACTTC	CASSDRAHKETQYF
TRBV7-2	TRBJ2-2	.	.	TGTGCCAGCAGCTACATAATCGGGGAGCTGTTTTTT	CASSYIIGELFF
TRBV7-6	TRBJ2-1	.	few	TGTGCCAGCAGCTTAGGATTGCAGAATGAGCAGTTCTTC	CASSLGLQNEQFF
TRBV6-2/TRBV6-3	TRBJ1-2	.	.	TGTGCCAGCAGTTATGTGCAGAAAACTGGCTACACCTTC	CASSYVQKTGYTF
TRBV27	TRBJ2-7	TRBD2	few	TGTGCCAGCAGTTTACGGAGACTAGCGGGATACGGGTCCTACGAGCAGTACTTC	CASSLRRLAGYGSYEQYF
TRBV7-8	TRBJ2-7	.	.	TGTGCCAGCAGCTTCGCCGCCGGTTACAATGAGCAGTACTTC	CASSFAAGYNEQYF
TRBV9	TRBJ2-1	TRBD2	few	TGTGCCAGCAGCGTAGGGGCTAGCGGGAGGAATGAGCAGTTCTTC	CASSVGASGRNEQFF
TRBV4-3	TRBJ2-3	.	many	TGCGCCAGCAGCCAGGATTTAGTGGGCACAGATACGCAGTATTTT	CASSQDLVGTDTQYF
TRBV20-1	TRBJ1-5	TRBD1	.	TGCAGTGCTAGAGACGCCGGCTTGTCGGCAGGGGGTAATCAACCCCAGCATTTT	CSARDAGLSAGGNQPQHF
TRBV20-1	TRBJ2-7	.	.	TGCAGTGCTAGGTCGGGGCAAGAGTACGAGCAGTACTTC	CSARSGQEYEQYF
TRBV28	TRBJ2-7	.	once	TGTGCCAGCAGTCCCAGGGGCAACCCGTACTTC	CASSPRGNPYF
TRBV29-1	TRBJ2-7	.	.	TGCAGCGTTGCGAGGACATCAACCTACGAGCAGTACTTC	CSVARTSTYEQYF
TRBV29-1	TRBJ1-2	.	.	TGCAGCGTTGGTGGGTTTCCCTATGGCTACACCTTC	CSVGGFPYGYTF
TRBV6-5	TRBJ1-1	TRBD1	few	TGTGCCAGCAGAGTTCAGGGGGCGCGAGGAACTGAAGCTTTCTTT	CASRVQGARGTEAFF
TRBV9	TRBJ2-1	TRBD1	few	TGTGCCAGCAGCACCGGGACAGGACTAAGCAATGAGCAGTTCTTC	CASSTGTGLSNEQFF
TRBV7-2	TRBJ2-2	TRBD2	few	TGTGCCAGCAGCTTAATCGGGGGGGCGATCTCCGGGGAGCTGTTTTTT	CASSLIGGAISGELFF
TRBV29-1	TRBJ1-1	.	.	TGCAGCGTGCGGGGCCGGTTCACTGAAGCTTTCTTT	CSVRGRFTEAFF
TRBV29-1	TRBJ1-1	TRBD1	.	TGCAGCGTGAAAGCCGGGGACAGGGGGACTGAAGCTTTCTTT	CSVKAGDRGTEAFF
TRBV18	TRBJ2-1	.	once	TGTGCCAGCTCACCTCAGGCGGGGGCAAATGAGCAGTTCTTC	CASSPQAGANEQFF
TRBV20-1	TRBJ2-7	.	.	TGCAGTGCTAGCTCGGACGAATCCTACGAGCAGTACTTC	CSASSDESYEQYF
TRBV7-6	TRBJ2-7	.	.	TGTGCCAGCAGCTTAGGGAATCGGGATCTGCCCTACGAGCAGTACTTC	CASSLGNRDLPYEQYF
TRBV14	TRBJ2-3	TRBD2	few	TGTGCCAGCAGCCAAATCTTGTCAGGCGGGAGAGGTGATACGCAGTATTTT	CASSQILSGGRGDTQYF
TRBV12-3/TRBV12-4	TRBJ2-7	.	.	TGTGCCAGCACGGGGGGCAACAATGAGCAGTACTTC	CASTGGNNEQYF
TRBV7-8	TRBJ2-1	.	.	TGTGCCAGCAAAGTGGGGGGGGGCTCCTCCAATGAGCAGTTCTTC	CASKVGGGSSNEQFF
TRBV7-2	TRBJ1-4	.	many	TGTGCCAGCAGCTTAGGAGGAGGGAGTGAAAAACTGTTTTTT	CASSLGGGSEKLFF
TRBV9	TRBJ2-3	.	few	TGTGCCAGCAGCCCCGCCCGGGGAACAGATACGCAGTATTTT	CASSPARGTDTQYF
TRBV7-9	TRBJ2-5	.	few	TGTGCCAGCAGAGCTAGGGGTAGCGGAGGAACCCACAAAGAGACCCAGTACTTC	CASRARGSGGTHKETQYF
TRBV18	TRBJ1-1	.	.	TGTGCCAGCTCACGAAACCGGCAGGGGCGGGCGAACACTGAAGCTTTCTTT	CASSRNRQGRANTEAFF
TRBV7-9	TRBJ2-7	.	.	TGTGCCAGCAGCCTACGGACGGACTACGAGCAGTACTTC	CASSLRTDYEQYF
TRBV4-3	TRBJ2-5	.	few	TGCGCCAGCAGCCAAGATTCGTTTGCCGAGGGGGAGCAGTACTTC	CASSQDSFAEGEQYF
TRBV20-1	TRBJ2-5	TRBD2	.	TGCAGTGCTCAGACTAGCGGGAGCTTAAAGACCCAGTACTTC	CSAQTSGSLKTQYF
TRBV12-3/TRBV12-4	TRBJ2-3	TRBD2	.	TGTGCCAGCAGACTAGCGGGGGCCCCAGATACGCAGTATTTT	CASRLAGAPDTQYF
TRBV7-8	TRBJ1-2	.	.	TGTGCCAGCAGCTTAGATCAGGGCTGGGGCTACACCTTC	CASSLDQGWGYTF
TRBV12-3/TRBV12-4	TRBJ2-4	.	few	TGTGCCAGCAGCCTTAGACAGGCCCCCAAAAACATTCAGTACTTC	CASSLRQAPKNIQYF
TRBV12-3/TRBV12-4	TRBJ2-5	.	.	TGTGCCAGCAGTTTAGCAGGGGCCAGCCAAGAGACCCAGTACTTC	CASSLAGASQETQYF
TRBV7-9	TRBJ2-7	TRBD2	.	TGTGCCAGCAGCCTAGAAGTTGGGAGAGTAGCGGGAGTTAACGAGCAGTACTTC	CASSLEVGRVAGVNEQYF
TRBV12-3/TRBV12-4	TRBJ2-7	.	.	TGTGCCAGCAGTTATTTTAGGGACCCGCCCTACAATGAGCAGTACTTC	CASSYFRDPPYNEQYF
TRBV4-2	TRBJ2-2	.	few	TGTGCCAGCAGCCAAGAGATGGCAGGGGCCTTAGACACCGGGGAGCTGTTTTTT	CASSQEMAGALDTGELFF
TRBV20-1	TRBJ2-7	.	few	TGCAGTGCTAGCGCGTACGGCGGAAGCTCCTACAATGAGCAGTACTTC	CSASAYGGSSYNEQYF
TRBV7-2	TRBJ2-3	.	few	TGTGCCAGCAGCTTAGGACTGTGGGGGTCCGATACGCAGTATTTT	CASSLGLWGSDTQYF
TRBV24-1	TRBJ2-1	.	few	TGTGCCACCAGTGCATCAGTAAACAATGAGCAGTTCTTC	CATSASVNNEQFF